This TCR beta chain derives from a study of control samples from healthy donors and cancer patients. Assay used: immunoSEQ multiplex PCR; TCRdb lists only in-frame clones, some missing. The sample records 130,000 to 150,000 clones, about 85% being singletons. CDR3 length: 15 residues. With V trimmed by 5 bases and J by 3 bases, 7 bases remained unmatched. Germline-derived CDR1 and CDR2 are KGHSY and FQNENV. The sequenced material came from blood. This receptor was identified in a young woman in good health. The gene calls are TRBV16 and TRBJ1-2; 9 bases fit TRBD1. Written as DNA, the CDR3 is TGTGCCAGCAGCGCGATAACAGGGGGCCACTATGGCTACACCTTC. Encoded protein: CASSAITGGHYGYTF.